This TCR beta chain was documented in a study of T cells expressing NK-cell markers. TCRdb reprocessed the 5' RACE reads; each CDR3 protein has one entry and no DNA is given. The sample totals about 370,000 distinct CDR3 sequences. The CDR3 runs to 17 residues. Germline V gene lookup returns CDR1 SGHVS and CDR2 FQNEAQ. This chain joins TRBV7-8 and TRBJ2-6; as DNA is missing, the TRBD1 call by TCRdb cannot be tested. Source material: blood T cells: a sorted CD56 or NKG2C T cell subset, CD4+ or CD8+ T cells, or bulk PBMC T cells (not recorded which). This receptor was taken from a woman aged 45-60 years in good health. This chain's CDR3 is CASSLRDRSSGANVLTF.